A selection of T cell receptor beta chains follows, all from one sample in a study of blood T cell repertoires in COVID-19. The table came from immunoSEQ multiplex PCR; TCRdb's copy has only in-frame clones and leaves some out. Of about 270,000 clones in the sample, 70% to 90% were seen once. The sample taken for sequencing was PBMCs or T cells enriched from blood (not recorded which). Receptors originate from a woman in her thirties who had recovered from COVID-19. The CDR3 runs from the conserved cysteine through the conserved F or W. A D gene is named only where the DNA matches it firmly. Where a row states a size, it is once, few, many or the class of an expanded clone; other rows omit it.

TRBD2 | TRBJ2-2 | TRBV5-4 | once | TGTGCCAGCAGCGAGGGACTAGCGGGGACCGGGGAGCTGTTTTTT | CASSEGLAGTGELFF
- | TRBJ1-1 | TRBV6-2/TRBV6-3 | - | TGTGCCAGCAGTTCCCGTCCGGGTGTGTTACTGAATGAAGCTTTCTTT | CASSSRPGVLLNEAFF
- | TRBJ2-7 | TRBV27 | - | TGTGCCAGCATGCGGCCCGGGGTGTCGCTCGAGCAGTACTTC | CASMRPGVSLEQYF
- | TRBJ2-7 | TRBV7-2 | - | TGTGCCAGCAGTTCAATCAGAGGATCATCCTACGAGCAGTACTTC | CASSSIRGSSYEQYF
- | TRBJ2-5 | TRBV30 | - | TGTGCCTGGAGTGTACTACTTGAAGAGACCCAGTACTTC | CAWSVLLEETQYF
- | TRBJ2-5 | TRBV6-6 | - | TGTGCCAGCAGTTCGGAGACCCAGTACTTC | CASSSETQYF
- | TRBJ2-7 | TRBV11-1 | few | TGTGCCAGCAGCCAACAGGGCTACGAGCAGTACTTC | CASSQQGYEQYF
- | TRBJ2-7 | TRBV2 | - | TGTGCCAGCTTGGTAGGGGCTACCTACGAGCAGTACTTC | CASLVGATYEQYF
- | TRBJ2-7 | TRBV12-3/TRBV12-4 | - | TGTGCCAGCAGACGTAGCTACGAGCAGTACTTC | CASRRSYEQYF
TRBD2 | TRBJ2-7 | TRBV9 | - | TGTGCCAGCAGCGTAGCTAGCGGGGGATACGAGCAGTACTTC | CASSVASGGYEQYF
- | TRBJ1-1 | TRBV11-2 | - | TGTGCCAGCAGCTCGGACCGGGGGCGCCCGGGGGGGAACACTGAAGCTTTCTTT | CASSSDRGRPGGNTEAFF
TRBD1 | TRBJ1-5 | TRBV5-4 | - | TGTGCCAGCAGCATGGGCCCGGACAGGGGGCGGAATCAGCCCCAGCATTTT | CASSMGPDRGRNQPQHF
TRBD1 | TRBJ2-2 | TRBV3-1/TRBV3-2 | - | TGTGCCAGCAGCCAAATGCGCCGAGACAGGGGGCGTAACGGGGAGCTGTTTTTT | CASSQMRRDRGRNGELFF
TRBD1 | TRBJ1-2 | TRBV11-2 | - | TGTGCCAGCAGCTCTAGGGGGACAGTTCAAGCTAACTATGGCTACACCTTC | CASSSRGTVQANYGYTF
- | TRBJ2-1 | TRBV19 | - | TGTGCCAGTAGTATGGGGGGAGGTGAGCAGTTCTTC | CASSMGGGEQFF
TRBD2 | TRBJ2-2 | TRBV3-1/TRBV3-2 | - | TGTGCCAGCAGCCAGGGGACTAGGCGAACCGGGGAGCTGTTTTTT | CASSQGTRRTGELFF
TRBD1 | TRBJ1-5 | TRBV28 | - | TGTGCCAGCAGTTTATTAACAGGGGCAAACAATCAGCCCCAGCATTTT | CASSLLTGANNQPQHF
- | TRBJ2-2 | TRBV9 | - | TGTGCCAGCAGCGATCCTCCTACGCACGGGGAGCTGTTTTTT | CASSDPPTHGELFF
TRBD1 | TRBJ2-7 | TRBV30 | - | TGTGCCTGGAACCGGGACAGCCCTCCAGAGCAGTACTTC | CAWNRDSPPEQYF
TRBD2 | TRBJ2-7 | TRBV15 | - | TGTGCCACCAGCAGAGATCTCGCGGGAGGGCCTTACGAGCAGTACTTC | CATSRDLAGGPYEQYF
TRBD1 | TRBJ2-5 | TRBV29-1 | once | TGCAGCGTTGCCGGACAGGGCAGTGGAGAGACCCAGTACTTC | CSVAGQGSGETQYF
- | TRBJ2-5 | TRBV24-1 | - | TGTGCCACCAGTGAACTGGGGGGACAAGAGACCCAGTACTTC | CATSELGGQETQYF
- | TRBJ1-2 | TRBV19 | - | TGTGCCAGTAGTGCAGGGGAATATGGCTACACCTTC | CASSAGEYGYTF
TRBD1 | TRBJ2-7 | TRBV7-3 | - | TGTGCCAGCAGCTTAGGGGGACAGGGTTACGAGCAGTACTTC | CASSLGGQGYEQYF
- | TRBJ1-6 | TRBV11-2 | - | TGTGCCAGCAGCTTGGACAGTGATTATTCACCCCTCCACTTT | CASSLDSDYSPLHF
- | TRBJ1-2 | TRBV18 | - | TGTGCCAGCTCACGAGGACGGGAGGGCTACACCTTC | CASSRGREGYTF
- | TRBJ2-7 | TRBV7-9 | - | TGTGCCAGCAGCTCCGGGGAGTATCGGGGCGAGCAGTACTTC | CASSSGEYRGEQYF
TRBD2 | TRBJ2-4 | TRBV7-8 | once | TGTGCCAGCAGCTCCCCTAGCGGGAGGGCCAAAAACATTCAGTACTTC | CASSSPSGRAKNIQYF
- | TRBJ2-7 | TRBV6-5 | - | TGTGCCAGCAGTTACTCACGGGACACCTACGAGCAGTACTTC | CASSYSRDTYEQYF
TRBD2 | TRBJ2-7 | TRBV12-3/TRBV12-4 | - | TGTGCCAGCAGTTTGGGGACTATCGGGCAGTACTTC | CASSLGTIGQYF
- | TRBJ2-7 | TRBV12-3/TRBV12-4 | - | TGTGCCAGCAGTTTAGGAGAATACGAGCAGTACTTC | CASSLGEYEQYF
TRBD1 | TRBJ2-4 | TRBV18 | - | TGTGCCAGCTCACCTGTCAGGGGGCTAGCCAAAAACATTCAGTACTTC | CASSPVRGLAKNIQYF
TRBD2 | TRBJ2-7 | TRBV5-4 | few | TGTGCCAGCAGCCCCGGAAGCGGGAGATACGAGCAGTACTTC | CASSPGSGRYEQYF
TRBD2 | TRBJ2-7 | TRBV5-1 | - | TGCGCCAGCAGCTTCGGACTAGCGGGGGAGTTGCACTATTTCTACGAGCAGTACTTC | CASSFGLAGELHYFYEQYF
- | TRBJ1-3 | TRBV5-1 | - | TGCGCCAGCAGCTTGGACACATCTGGAAACACCATATATTTT | CASSLDTSGNTIYF
TRBD1 | TRBJ1-2 | TRBV2 | once | TGTGCCAGCAGGGGAGACAGGGGTTCCGTCTATGGCTACACCTTC | CASRGDRGSVYGYTF
TRBD2 | TRBJ2-2 | TRBV19 | - | TGTGCCAGTAGTATACTAGCGGGGGGACTCACCGGGGAGCTGTTTTTT | CASSILAGGLTGELFF
- | TRBJ2-3 | TRBV2 | - | TGTGCCAGCAGTGGGGGGGTTGTGGCTAGCTGGAGCACAGATACGCAGTATTTT | CASSGGVVASWSTDTQYF
TRBD1 | TRBJ2-7 | TRBV5-5 | - | TGTGCCAGCACGGAAATCGGACAGGGGAGATCCTACGAGCAGTACTTC | CASTEIGQGRSYEQYF
- | TRBJ1-5 | TRBV7-9 | - | TGTGCCAGCAGCTACTCTACAGGCAATCAGCCCCAGCATTTT | CASSYSTGNQPQHF